The clone carrying this T cell receptor (beta chain) occurred a few times. Antigen: not known. The length of the CDR3 is 17 residues. V shed 7 bases and J 0 bases; nucleotides not matched to a gene: 9. Germline V gene data show CDR1 as MNHEY and CDR2 as SMNVEV (reference sequence). The timepoints at which blood was sampled were baseline, cycle 4 day 1, and cycle 7 day 1. Measured with immunoSEQ multiplex PCR; TCRdb has only the in-frame clones, and not every one. The table shows 45,000 to 60,000 clones, with 90% to 95% occurring only once. These data belong to a study of OX40 agonist ivuxolimab in advanced cancers. In the study overall: Patients' therapy was ivuxolimab, an antibody that acts as an agonist of OX40 (CD134).

Study-wide results and caveats: Not determined was the antigen specificity of the expanded peripheral T cells.

This chain uses TRBV27 with TRBJ2-2; 9 bases are shared with TRBD2. The sequenced sample was CD4+ or CD8+ T cells sorted from blood, obtained in a trial of the OX40 agonist ivuxolimab. The receptor comes from an adult with an advanced solid tumor such as melanoma, head and neck, liver or kidney cancer. Written as DNA, the CDR3 is TGTGCCAGCAACTTGGATAGCGGGAGATCGAACACCGGGGAGCTGTTTTTT. Its translation is CASNLDSGRSNTGELFF.